Each of the 20 T cell receptor beta chains below was sequenced from the same sample in a study of cytomegalovirus exposure and HLA in healthy donors. 60 Vbeta and 13 Jbeta primers were used in PCR. TCRdb's copy holds only in-frame clones and misses some; the assay was immunoSEQ multiplex PCR. This sample has more than 12,000 clones, with 63% found just once. The sequenced sample consisted of PBMCs. Receptors were obtained from a woman in her forties or fifties in good health and CMV-seropositive.

The V gene is TRBV7-2, the J gene TRBJ2-7; no clear D gene. This CDR3 contains 14 residues. CDR1 and CDR2 from the germline V gene are SGHTA and FQGNSA. The ends were cut back, 0 bases at V and 3 bases at J, with 9 bases in the middle. Here the CDR3 DNA reads TGTGCCAGCAGCTTAGCGTCACAGTTCTACGAGCAGTACTTC. Protein sequence: CASSLASQFYEQYF.

The chain joins TRBV7-2 to TRBJ1-2, with no clear D. V lost 1 base, J lost 4 bases, and 7 bases lay in between. Germline CDR1 reads SGHTA; CDR2 reads FQGNSA. CDR3 length: 13 residues. In DNA, the CDR3 is TGTGCCAGCAGCTTAGGCGGCGTCTATGGCTACACCTTC. Translation: CASSLGGVYGYTF.

V usage is TRBV10-3 and J usage is TRBJ1-4, with a weak D call TRBD1 (6 bases). V shed 5 bases and J shed 3 bases, with 13 bases lying between them. Germline CDR1 ENHRY, CDR2 SYGVKD. The CDR3 contains 15 residues. CDR3 coding DNA: TGTGCCATCAGTTCCTCGACAGGATCTAATGAAAAACTGTTTTTT. Translated: CAISSSTGSNEKLFF.

The genes are TRBV20-1 and TRBJ2-3; D is unclear. The germline CDR1 and CDR2 sequences are DFQATT and SNEGSKA (reference sequence). The CDR3 has 11 residues. V gave up 5 bases and J gave up 6 bases, with 9 bases separating them. The CDR3 DNA follows: TGCAGTGCTCCGGTCGGGGATACGCAGTATTTT. Translation: CSAPVGDTQYF.

V usage is TRBV19 and J usage is TRBJ1-4; a possible D gene is TRBD1 (5 bases). The germline gives CDR1 LNHDA, CDR2 SQIVND (reference sequence). The CDR3 spans 11 residues. V lost 11 bases and J 10 bases, leaving 14 bases between the germline ends. The CDR3 region is CAATRGGKLFF. The CDR3 DNA reads as TGTGCCGCGACTCGGGGGGGAAAACTGTTTTTT.

This clone appeared a few times. V and J are TRBV9 and TRBJ1-1; D unresolved. CDR1 is SGDLS, CDR2 YYNGEE, per germline. Deletions cut 3 bases from V and 3 bases from J, with 9 bases between. This CDR3 has 13 amino acids. CDR3: CASSGGGDTEAFF. Here the CDR3 DNA reads TGTGCCAGCAGCGGCGGTGGAGACACTGAAGCTTTCTTT.

This clone was seen more than once but under ten times. CDR3 DNA sequence: TGCAGCGTCGACAAACAGGGCCCCTCGGGAGGCTACACCTTC. It specifies CSVDKQGPSGGYTF. This chain uses TRBV29-1 with TRBJ1-2; D is possibly TRBD1 (6 bases). CDR3 size: 14 residues. CDR1 and CDR2 (germline): SQVTM, ANQGSEA. The V end was cut by 6 bases, the J end by 8 bases, with 22 bases between.

The V call is TRBV21-1, the J call TRBJ2-3; the table's D call TRBD2 went unverified against the DNA. TRBV21-1 is noted as a pseudogene. This CDR3 is 15 amino acids long. In nucleotides, the CDR3 is TGTGCCAGCAGGACCCGGGAGAGGCACACAGATACGCAGTATTTT. Translated, it gives CASRTRERHTDTQYF.

The chain recombines TRBV29-1 with TRBJ1-1, with D hard to call. Germline V CDR1 and CDR2: SQVTM, ANQGSEA. This CDR3 comprises 11 residues. Trimming pared 7 bases from V and 4 bases from J, leaving 10 bases between. The CDR3 DNA sequence: TGCAGCGACATTGATGGCACTGAAGCTTTCTTT. Translating gives CSDIDGTEAFF. Complete variable domain (other parts from reference TRBV29-1 and TRBJ1-1): SAVISQKPSRDICQRGTSLTIQCQVDSQVTMMFWYRQQPGQSLTLIATANQGSEATYESGFVIDKFPISRPNLTFSTLTVSNMSPEDSSIYLCSDIDGTEAFFGQGTRLTVV.

This chain connects TRBV25-1 to TRBJ1-6, with a weak D call TRBD1 (5 bases). The germline gives CDR1 MGHDK, CDR2 SYGVNS. The CDR3 is 13 amino acids. The V and J ends lost 7 bases and 10 bases respectively, with 14 bases between them. The CDR3 nucleotides are TGTGCCAGCAATCAGGGTCTGAGATCACCCCTCCACTTT. Translating it yields CASNQGLRSPLHF.

The V and J genes are TRBV2 and TRBJ2-2; 12 bases map to TRBD2. The germline V gene has CDR1 SNHLY and CDR2 FYNNEI. This CDR3 region has 17 residues. V lost 6 bases, J lost 4 bases, and 9 bases stayed unmatched. The CDR3 DNA is TGTGCCAGCAGCCAGACTAGCGGGAGAGGGTCCACCGGGGAGCTGTTTTTT. Its translation: CASSQTSGRGSTGELFF.

The rearrangement links TRBV4-3 to TRBJ1-4, with TRBD1 matching over 7 bases. Trimming cost V 2 bases and J 8 bases; bases outside gene matches: 8. In germline, CDR1 is LGHNA, CDR2 YSLEER. The CDR3 runs 15 residues. CDR3 protein: CASSQNRGTKEKLFF. CDR3 bases: TGCGCCAGCAGCCAAAACAGGGGAACGAAAGAAAAACTGTTTTTT.

This clone appeared a single time. This chain connects TRBV6-4 to TRBJ2-1, with D possibly being TRBD2 (6 bases). Between the trimmed V and J ends, which lost 7 bases and 1 base, there was a span of 14 bases. Germline CDR1 and CDR2: MRHNA and SNTAGT. The CDR3 sequence is 15 residues long. CDR3 residues: CASMLIGGSYNEQFF. The CDR3 DNA follows: TGTGCCAGCATGTTAATCGGGGGTTCCTACAATGAGCAGTTCTTC.

This clone has only one observation. The gene calls are TRBV29-1 and TRBJ2-5; 7 bases are a match to TRBD1. The CDR3 contains 17 residues. Trimming at V came to 7 bases and at J to 4 bases, leaving 21 bases not matched to a gene. Germline V gene lookup returns CDR1 SQVTM and CDR2 ANQGSEA. CDR3: CSDLEPPGTAPPETQYF. The CDR3 bases are TGCAGCGACCTCGAGCCGCCGGGGACAGCTCCCCCAGAGACCCAGTACTTC.

V gene TRBV28 combines with J gene TRBJ1-3; no definite D call. The germline V gene encodes CDR1 MDHEN and CDR2 SYDVKM. This CDR3 has 13 residues. The V and J ends lost 4 bases and 2 bases respectively, with 6 bases between them. The CDR3 protein is CASSSGAGNTIYF. CDR3 nucleotide sequence: TGTGCCAGCAGTTCCGGGGCTGGAAACACCATATATTTT.

This chain links TRBV30 with TRBJ2-3; 7 nucleotides match TRBD1. The CDR3 loop spans 12 amino acids. The junction had 5 bases not matched to a gene; V was cut back by 5 bases and J by 6 bases. From germline, CDR1 is GTSNPN and CDR2 SVGIG (reference sequence). The DNA for the CDR3 is TGTGCCTGGTCACAGGGGTTCGATACGCAGTATTTT. As protein: CAWSQGFDTQYF.

This clone showed up just a few times. The chain carries TRBV30 and TRBJ2-1; 8 bases line up with TRBD1. CDR3 size: 13 residues. The germline V gene has CDR1 GTSNPN and CDR2 SVGIG (reference sequence). Unmatched junction bases numbered 6, after V lost 7 bases and J lost 4 bases. The CDR3 spells CAYQGQAYNEQFF. Here the CDR3 DNA reads TGTGCCTACCAGGGACAGGCTTACAATGAGCAGTTCTTC. Combining the CDR3 with reference TRBV30 and TRBJ2-1 gives the whole variable domain SQTIHQWPATLVQPVGSPLSLECTVEGTSNPNLYWYRQAAGRGLQLLFYSVGIGQISSEVPQNLSASRPQDRQFILSSKKLLLSDSGFYLCAYQGQAYNEQFFGPGTRLTVL.

The chain has TRBV29-1 and TRBJ2-5; unclear D gene. The germline V and J ends were trimmed by 2 bases and 2 bases, with 6 bases remaining between them. CDR3 length: 12 amino acids. Germline V gene data show CDR1 as SQVTM and CDR2 as ANQGSEA. The CDR3: CSVEPVQETQYF. The CDR3 DNA follows: TGCAGCGTTGAACCGGTGCAAGAGACCCAGTACTTC.

A remark on this clone: The CDR3 does not close with the conserved phenylalanine or tryptophan, likely indicating a read error. The V and J genes are TRBV29-1 and TRBJ1-1; 10 nucleotides align to TRBD1. V shed 4 bases, J shed 5 bases, and the junction held 4 bases outside the gene matches. The CDR3 spans 13 residues. Germline V lookup: CDR1 SQVTM, CDR2 ANQGSEA. CDR3 loop: CSVAGQGRTEAFV. The CDR3 nucleotides read TGCAGCGTTGCGGGACAGGGGAGGACTGAAGCTTTCGTT.

The V and J genes are TRBV29-1 and TRBJ2-3, with TRBD1 as a possible D gene (5 bases). This CDR3 is built from 15 residues. Germline V gene lookup returns CDR1 SQVTM and CDR2 ANQGSEA. The chain's CDR3 is CSMVGQGLWTDTQYF. As DNA, the CDR3 is TGCAGTATGGTCGGTCAGGGTCTTTGGACAGATACGCAGTATTTT.